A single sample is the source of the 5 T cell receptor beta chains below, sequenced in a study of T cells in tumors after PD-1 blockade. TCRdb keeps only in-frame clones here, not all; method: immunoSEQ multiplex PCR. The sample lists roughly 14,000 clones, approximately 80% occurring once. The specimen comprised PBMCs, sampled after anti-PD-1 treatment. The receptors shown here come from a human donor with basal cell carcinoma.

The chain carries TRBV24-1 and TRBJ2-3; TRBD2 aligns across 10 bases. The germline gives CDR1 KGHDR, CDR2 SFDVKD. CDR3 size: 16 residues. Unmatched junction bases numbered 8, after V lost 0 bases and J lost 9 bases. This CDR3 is CATSDLRAGGPSTQYF. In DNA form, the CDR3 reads TGTGCCACCAGTGATTTGAGAGCGGGAGGGCCGTCCACGCAGTATTTT.

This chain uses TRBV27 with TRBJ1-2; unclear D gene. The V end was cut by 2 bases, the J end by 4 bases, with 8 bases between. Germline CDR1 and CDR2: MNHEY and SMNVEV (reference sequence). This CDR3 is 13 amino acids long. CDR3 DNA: TGTGCCAGCAGTTTAGCAGGTACCTATGGCTACACCTTC. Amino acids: CASSLAGTYGYTF.

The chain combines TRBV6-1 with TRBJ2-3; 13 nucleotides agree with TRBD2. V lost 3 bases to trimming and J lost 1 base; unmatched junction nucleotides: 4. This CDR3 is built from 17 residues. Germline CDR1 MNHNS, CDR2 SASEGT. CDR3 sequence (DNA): TGTGCCAGCAGTGATTCAGGACTAGCGGGGGGCACAGATACGCAGTATTTT. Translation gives CASSDSGLAGGTDTQYF.

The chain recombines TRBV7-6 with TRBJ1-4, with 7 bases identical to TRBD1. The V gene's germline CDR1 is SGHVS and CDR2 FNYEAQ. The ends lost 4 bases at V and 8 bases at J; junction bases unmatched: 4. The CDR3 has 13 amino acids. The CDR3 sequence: CASSWGRGEKLFF. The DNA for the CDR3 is TGTGCCAGCAGCTGGGGCAGGGGGGAAAAACTGTTTTTT.

CDR3 residues: CASSVGLAGTYNEQFF. CDR3 bases: TGTGCCAGCAGCGTGGGACTAGCGGGAACCTACAATGAGCAGTTCTTC. The V gene is TRBV9, the J gene TRBJ2-1; 13 nucleotides agree with TRBD2. The V gene end was trimmed by 2 bases and the J gene end by 2 bases; junction bases not matched to a gene: 1. CDR1 SGDLS and CDR2 YYNGEE come from the germline V gene. The CDR3 contains 16 residues.